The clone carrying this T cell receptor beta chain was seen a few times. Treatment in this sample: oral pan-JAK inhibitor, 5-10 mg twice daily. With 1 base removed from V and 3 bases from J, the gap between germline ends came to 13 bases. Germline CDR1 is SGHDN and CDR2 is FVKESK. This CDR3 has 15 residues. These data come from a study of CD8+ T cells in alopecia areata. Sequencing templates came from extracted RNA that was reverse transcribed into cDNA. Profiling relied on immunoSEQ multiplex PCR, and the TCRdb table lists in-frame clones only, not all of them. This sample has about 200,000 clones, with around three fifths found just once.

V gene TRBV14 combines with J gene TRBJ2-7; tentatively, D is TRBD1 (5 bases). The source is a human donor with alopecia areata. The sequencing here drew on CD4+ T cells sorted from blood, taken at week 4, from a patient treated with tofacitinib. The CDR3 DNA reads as TGTGCCAGCAGCCAAGGGGCAGGGCCCCTCTACGAGCAGTACTTC. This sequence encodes CASSQGAGPLYEQYF.